Listed below are T cell receptor beta chains from one sample, sequenced in a study of shared clonotypes between healthy human individuals. TCRdb's table, derived via immunoSEQ multiplex PCR, lists solely in-frame clones and lacks some. The profile shows about 2.3 million clones, 80% to 95% of them singletons. Specimen: naive CD4+ T cells from PBMCs. Receptors were obtained from a man between 18 and 35 years old in good health. Some clones in this sample may be carry-over from other donors' samples. CDR3s include the opening cysteine and the closing phenylalanine or tryptophan. The order of the fields is D gene, clone size, V gene, J gene, CDR3 DNA, CDR3 protein. The D gene is left open where the match is weak. A clone size is listed for some rows: how often the clone was seen (once, few, many), or a class if it is expanded.

>NA|NA|TRBV14|TRBJ1-3
TGTGCCAGCAGCCAAGTTTCCGGCGGGGGATACTCTGGAAACACCATATATTTT
CASSQVSGGGYSGNTIYF
>NA|NA|TRBV14|TRBJ2-2
TGTGCCAGCAGCCAAGATTCCGGGAGAGCGAACACCGGGGAGCTGTTTTTT
CASSQDSGRANTGELFF
>TRBD2|NA|TRBV28|TRBJ2-3
TGTGCCAGCAGTTTAAGGTCAACAGCGGGGGGGCACCTTACGCAGTATTTT
CASSLRSTAGGHLTQYF
>NA|NA|TRBV27|TRBJ2-3
TGTGCCAGCAGTCCATCCGGCGGTACGCAGTATTTT
CASSPSGGTQYF
>TRBD1|NA|TRBV9|TRBJ2-3
TGTGCCAGCAGCGTAGGTCCCGGGACAGGAGGAGCAGATACGCAGTATTTT
CASSVGPGTGGADTQYF
>NA|few|TRBV28|TRBJ1-5
TGTGCCAGCAGTCTTGGGACAAATAATCAGCCCCAGCATTTT
CASSLGTNNQPQHF
>NA|NA|TRBV11-2|TRBJ2-7
TGTGCCAGCAGCGTTACGGGGACATACGAGCAGTACTTC
CASSVTGTYEQYF
>TRBD1|NA|TRBV5-1|TRBJ1-2
TGCGCCAGCAGCACTGGACAGGCGAATAACTATGGCTACACCTTC
CASSTGQANNYGYTF
>NA|NA|TRBV11-2|TRBJ2-1
TGTGCCAGCAGCCAGGGGGGGTTTATTGACTACAATGAGCAGTTCTTC
CASSQGGFIDYNEQFF
>NA|once|TRBV18|TRBJ1-1
TGTGCCAGCCTTGGCTCCCTGATGAACACTGAAGCTTTCTTT
CASLGSLMNTEAFF
>NA|few|TRBV19|TRBJ2-7
TGTGCCAGTAGTATAGAATCCGGCTACGAGCAGTACTTC
CASSIESGYEQYF
>NA|once|TRBV7-3|TRBJ2-1
TGTGCCAGCAGCATAAGAGGGGCCGATGAGCAGTTCTTC
CASSIRGADEQFF
>TRBD1|NA|TRBV2|TRBJ1-5
TGTGCCAGCGGCCTAGGACAGGGGGATCAGCCCCAGCATTTT
CASGLGQGDQPQHF
>TRBD1|NA|TRBV9|TRBJ2-7
TGTGCCAGCAGCGTGACGGGACAGGGCAACGAGCAGTACTTC
CASSVTGQGNEQYF
>NA|NA|TRBV7-3|TRBJ2-5
TGTGCCAGCAGTGCTGTGGCGGGACAAGAGACCCAGTACTTC
CASSAVAGQETQYF
>NA|NA|TRBV7-9|TRBJ2-5
TGTGCCAGCAGCCTCTCCTCCCAAGAGACCCAGTACTTC
CASSLSSQETQYF
>NA|NA|TRBV28|TRBJ2-3
TGTGCCAGCAGTCCGCCGCCTACCGGAGATACGCAGTATTTT
CASSPPPTGDTQYF
>NA|NA|TRBV5-1|TRBJ2-5
TGCGCCAGCAGCTTGGTGGTGGGTGGGCAAGAGACCCAGTACTTC
CASSLVVGGQETQYF
>NA|once|TRBV27|TRBJ2-6
TGTGCCAGCAGTTGGGCCGGCTCTGGGGCCAACGTCCTGACTTTC
CASSWAGSGANVLTF
>TRBD2|once|TRBV27|TRBJ2-7
TGTGCCAGCAGTCTCGGGACTAGCGGGTTCGAGCAGTACTTC
CASSLGTSGFEQYF
>NA|once|TRBV4-1|TRBJ2-6
TGCGCCAGCAGCCAAGATAGGCGACAGGTAAAGGCTGGGGCCAACGTCCTGACTTTC
CASSQDRRQVKAGANVLTF
>TRBD2|NA|TRBV27|TRBJ2-7
TGTGCCAGCAGTTTATCGGGGAGGACTAGCGGGAGATACGAGCAGTACTTC
CASSLSGRTSGRYEQYF
>TRBD2|NA|TRBV5-1|TRBJ2-7
TGCGCCAGCAGTCCGAAGGGTAGCGGGAGCACCTACGAGCAGTACTTC
CASSPKGSGSTYEQYF
>TRBD1|NA|TRBV6-1|TRBJ1-2
TGTGCCAGCAGTGGGACCGGGACAGGGGGCGCGAGGGGCTACACCTTC
CASSGTGTGGARGYTF